The sequence of this TCR beta chain was determined in a study of blood T cells in healthy people across ages. Study information: About one barcoded beta molecule was captured per two T cells (by template switching).

General study findings and limits: Unsorted PBMCs ruled out conclusive naive versus antigen-experienced comparison. In the absence of known donor CMV status, changes in expanded clonotypes were possibly confounded.

On this clonotype itself: The target antigen is unknown.

A second PCR of about 7 to 12 cycles used a sample-barcoded 5' primer and a J-beta primer mix. TCRdb redid the calling of the 5' RACE reads with MiXCR, one entry per CDR3 protein. Among more than 1.4 million distinct CDR3 sequences listed, 42% were seen once. Germline CDR1 and CDR2: SGHRS and YFSETQ. V was clipped by 3 bases and J by 2 bases; unmatched bases: 5. CDR3 length equals 14 residues. This TCR came from a woman between 18 and 30 years old in good health. V gene TRBV5-1 combines with J gene TRBJ2-7; 7 bases fit TRBD2. Sequenced input: blood. CDR3: CASSSSAGAYEQYF. CDR3 DNA: TGCGCCAGCAGCTCTTCGGCGGGGGCCTACGAGCAGTACTTC.